The clone carrying this T cell receptor beta chain was detected a few times. Antigen unknown. Clones were sequenced by immunoSEQ multiplex PCR, and TCRdb holds only the in-frame ones, with some missing. The sample carries 12,000 to 15,000 clones, about four fifths recorded once. Germline CDR1 and CDR2: KGHSH and LQKENI. This CDR3 comprises 13 residues. V was clipped by 6 bases and J by 7 bases, with 13 bases between them. The data are from a study of T cells in localized non-small cell lung cancer. Findings of the study overall: Uninvolved adjacent lung had higher T cell clonality than tumor and all other tissues.

The rearrangement joins TRBV18 to TRBJ1-5; D is ambiguous. The sequenced sample was peripheral blood, obtained before any cancer treatment. The receptor's source is a female donor of 60 years or more with stage I squamous cell lung carcinoma. This chain's CDR3 is CASSPQQDQPQHF. As DNA, the CDR3 is TGTGCCAGCTCCCCCCAGCAGGACCAGCCCCAGCATTTT.